One sample yielded the 2 T cell receptor beta chains listed below, sequenced in a study of T cells in Graves' hyperthyroidism and ophthalmopathy. Amplification targeted TCR beta CDR3 regions from RNA transcripts. The primer set for the first-round RT-PCR of the TCR CDR3 was HTBI. Via MiXCR, TCRdb re-called the multiplex PCR reads, giving one row per CDR3 protein. The sample records about 640,000 distinct CDR3 sequences, 14% being singletons. Sequencing was carried out using blood. These TCRs come from a woman aged 45-65 years with Graves' ophthalmopathy.

This clonotype was picked up many times. The CDR3 DNA follows: TGCAGTGCTAGATTCGGCAGCCCTAATCAGCCCCAGCATTTT. Residues: CSARFGSPNQPQHF. This chain uses TRBV20-1 with TRBJ1-5; no definite D call. With 2 bases removed from V and 4 bases from J, the gap between germline ends came to 12 bases. CDR1 is DFQATT and CDR2 is SNEGSKA in the germline V gene (reference sequence). The CDR3 has 14 residues.

Ten or more counts support this clonotype. V is TRBV12-3 or TRBV12-4 and J is TRBJ2-3; D might be TRBD2 (5 bases). V gave up 6 bases and J gave up 1 base, with 20 bases separating them. The CDR3 consists of 17 residues. The CDR3: CASRIDRGAHRTDTQYF. The CDR3 DNA reads TGTGCCAGCAGAATCGATCGGGGTGCGCACCGCACAGATACGCAGTATTTT.